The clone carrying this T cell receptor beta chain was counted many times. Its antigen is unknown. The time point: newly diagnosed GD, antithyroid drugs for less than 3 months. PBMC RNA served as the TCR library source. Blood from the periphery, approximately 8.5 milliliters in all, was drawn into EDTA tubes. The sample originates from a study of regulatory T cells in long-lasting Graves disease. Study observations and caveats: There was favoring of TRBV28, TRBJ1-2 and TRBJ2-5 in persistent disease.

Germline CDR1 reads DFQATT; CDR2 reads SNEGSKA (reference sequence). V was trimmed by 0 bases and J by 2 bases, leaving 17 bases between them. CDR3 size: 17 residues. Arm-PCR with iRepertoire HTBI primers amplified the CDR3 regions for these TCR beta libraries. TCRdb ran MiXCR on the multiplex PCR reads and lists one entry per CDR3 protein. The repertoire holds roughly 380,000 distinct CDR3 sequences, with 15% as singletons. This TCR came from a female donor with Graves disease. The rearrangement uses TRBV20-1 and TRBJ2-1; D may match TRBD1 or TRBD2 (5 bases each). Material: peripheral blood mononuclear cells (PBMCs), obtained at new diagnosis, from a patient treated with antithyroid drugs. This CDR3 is CSARDRVFMGAYNEQFF. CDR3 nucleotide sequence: TGCAGTGCTAGAGATCGCGTATTCATGGGGGCCTACAATGAGCAGTTCTTC.